Below are 20 T cell receptor beta chains sequenced from a single sample in a study of blood T cell repertoires in COVID-19. Generated by immunoSEQ multiplex PCR, the TCRdb table keeps only in-frame clones and is missing some. The sample shows about 380,000 clones, around 84% of them seen only once. The sequencing sample was made of peripheral blood. Receptors originate from a woman aged 18-29 years with acute or convalescent COVID-19.

The chain links TRBV7-9 to TRBJ2-3; possibly TRBD1 for D (5 bases). V was trimmed by 5 bases and J by 1 base, leaving 10 bases between them. Germline V gene lookup returns CDR1 SEHNR and CDR2 FQNEAQ (reference sequence). The length of the CDR3 is 14 residues. This chain's CDR3 is CASSGAGRTDTQYF. CDR3 nucleotides: TGTGCCAGCAGCGGGGCAGGGCGCACAGATACGCAGTATTTT.

The genes are TRBV5-1 and TRBJ2-3, with a possible D match to TRBD2 (6 bases). The CDR3 contains 16 residues. Germline V gives CDR1 SGHRS, CDR2 YFSETQ. Deletions cut 0 bases from V and 5 bases from J, with 16 bases between. CDR3 amino acids: CASSLATGPAGDTQYF. The CDR3 bases are TGCGCCAGCAGCTTGGCCACCGGGCCAGCGGGAGATACGCAGTATTTT.

The chain recombines TRBV28 with TRBJ1-2; D possibly corresponds to TRBD1 (6 bases). This CDR3 is 13 amino acids long. V lost 2 bases and J 4 bases, leaving 8 bases between the germline ends. CDR1 and CDR2 from the germline V gene are MDHEN and SYDVKM. The CDR3 bases are TGTGCCAGCAGTTTAACGGACAGCTATGGCTACACCTTC. Encoded protein: CASSLTDSYGYTF.

This clone was detected ten times or more. The rearrangement joins TRBV20-1 to TRBJ1-1; D might be TRBD1 (6 bases). Germline V CDR1 and CDR2: DFQATT, SNEGSKA (reference sequence). The CDR3 consists of 13 residues. V was clipped by 3 bases and J by 4 bases, with 12 bases between them. The CDR3 sequence is CSASIQGGTEAFF. The CDR3 nucleotides are TGCAGTGCTAGTATACAAGGGGGCACTGAAGCTTTCTTT.

The V call is TRBV14, the J call TRBJ2-7; weak D call: TRBD1 (6 bases). The CDR3 loop spans 13 amino acids. V lost 6 bases and J 2 bases, leaving 11 bases between the germline ends. Looked up from germline, CDR1 is SGHDN and CDR2 is FVKESK. The CDR3 DNA follows: TGTGCCAGCAGACAGGGCGGCACCTACGAGCAGTACTTC. Amino acid sequence: CASRQGGTYEQYF.

The table lists this clone with a few counts. The V call is TRBV5-1, the J call TRBJ1-1; D remains unclear. The germline V gene encodes CDR1 SGHRS and CDR2 YFSETQ. Trimming cost V 7 bases and J 1 base, with 5 bases left between them. The CDR3 contains 11 residues. For the CDR3, the DNA is TGCGCCAGCTCAGGGAACACTGAAGCTTTCTTT. This translates into CASSGNTEAFF.

This chain connects TRBV27 to TRBJ2-1, with D perhaps TRBD2 (5 bases). Germline V CDR1 and CDR2: MNHEY, SMNVEV (reference sequence). CDR3 length equals 12 residues. V lost 6 bases and J 5 bases, leaving 8 bases between the germline ends. CDR3 in amino acids: CASRDFNNEQFF. The CDR3 coding sequence is TGTGCCAGCAGGGACTTCAACAATGAGCAGTTCTTC.

The sample holds a few counts of this clone. CDR3 loop: CASHRGRSHEQYF. The CDR3 DNA reads as TGTGCGTCCCATCGGGGGAGGAGTCACGAGCAGTACTTC. The chain links TRBV27 to TRBJ2-7, with D possibly matching TRBD2 (6 bases). Germline-derived CDR1 and CDR2 are MNHEY and SMNVEV (reference sequence). The CDR3 consists of 13 residues.

This chain uses TRBV7-9 with TRBJ1-1, with D maybe TRBD1 (5 bases). V dropped 2 bases and J dropped 0 bases, with 10 bases sitting between them. The CDR3 contains 15 residues. Germline lookup yields CDR1 SEHNR and CDR2 FQNEAQ (reference sequence). This chain's CDR3 is CASSLKTVLNTEAFF. As DNA, the CDR3 is TGTGCCAGCAGCTTAAAGACAGTATTGAACACTGAAGCTTTCTTT.

The rearrangement links TRBV5-1 to TRBJ1-1; TRBD1 aligns across 11 bases. The V gene's germline CDR1 is SGHRS and CDR2 YFSETQ. The CDR3 covers 17 residues. Unmatched junction bases numbered 6, after V lost 2 bases and J lost 0 bases. This chain's CDR3 is CASSLLGQGAVNTEAFF. CDR3 in DNA: TGCGCCAGCAGCTTATTAGGACAGGGGGCCGTGAACACTGAAGCTTTCTTT.

This chain connects TRBV19 to TRBJ2-7; the match to TRBD2 covers 11 bases. V dropped 3 bases and J dropped 0; count of bases not matched to a gene: 1. The CDR3 contains 15 residues. Looked up from germline, CDR1 is LNHDA and CDR2 is SQIVND (reference sequence). Here the CDR3 reads CASSMGLADSYEQYF. In DNA form, the CDR3 reads TGTGCCAGTAGTATGGGACTAGCGGACTCCTACGAGCAGTACTTC.

This chain links TRBV5-1 with TRBJ2-3; 9 nucleotides match TRBD1. This CDR3 is 16 amino acids long. The J segment lost 7 bases and the V segment lost 6 bases, leaving 15 bases of the junction unmatched. Germline lookup yields CDR1 SGHRS and CDR2 YFSETQ. This CDR3 reads CASKAVDRGSKNTQYF. The DNA of the CDR3 is TGCGCCAGCAAGGCCGTGGACAGGGGTTCTAAAAATACGCAGTATTTT.

This chain's CDR3 is CASSFGQGVYEQYF. In nucleotides, the CDR3 is TGTGCCAGCAGCTTTGGCCAGGGGGTATACGAGCAGTACTTC. The chain recombines TRBV5-6 with TRBJ2-7, with 7 bases matching TRBD1. Germline V lookup: CDR1 SGHDT, CDR2 YYEEEE. The CDR3 loop spans 14 amino acids. V lost 2 bases to trimming and J lost 4 bases; unmatched junction nucleotides: 6.

This sequence joins TRBV27 and TRBJ1-4; 11 nucleotides line up with TRBD1. The germline V gene has CDR1 MNHEY and CDR2 SMNVEV (reference sequence). The CDR3 has 14 amino acids. V lost 5 bases and J lost 10; bases outside the gene matches: 6. In DNA, the CDR3 is TGTGCCAGCAGTATACCCGGGACAGGGGGAAAACTGTTTTTT. It translates to CASSIPGTGGKLFF.

A remark on this clone: This sample also contains other DNA sequences that code for the same CDR3. This sequence joins TRBV20-1 and TRBJ2-7; possibly TRBD2 for D (6 bases). Germline CDR1 DFQATT, CDR2 SNEGSKA (reference sequence). The V end was cut by 5 bases, the J end by 4 bases, with 18 bases between. The CDR3 consists of 14 residues. The CDR3 coding sequence is TGCAGTGCTCGTGGGGAGGAATCCTCTTACGAGCAGTACTTC. This encodes CSARGEESSYEQYF.

V and J are TRBV2 and TRBJ1-4; 9 nucleotides line up with TRBD1. CDR3 length: 13 residues. Germline lookup yields CDR1 SNHLY and CDR2 FYNNEI. The CDR3 sequence: CGQGEGYGEKLFF. The DNA of the CDR3 is TGTGGACAGGGGGAAGGTTATGGTGAAAAACTGTTTTTT.

This clone appeared once. DNA for the CDR3: TGTGCCAGCAGTTTCCTCGGAACCCCAACAGGCTATGGCTACACCTTC. Translated: CASSFLGTPTGYGYTF. The V gene is TRBV27, the J gene TRBJ1-2, with D possibly matching TRBD1 (5 bases). The CDR3 totals 16 residues. The V gene's germline CDR1 is MNHEY and CDR2 SMNVEV (reference sequence). Trimming pared 3 bases from V and 4 bases from J, leaving 18 bases between.

The chain recombines TRBV27 with TRBJ2-5; 9 positions agree with TRBD1. CDR3 size: 15 residues. Germline CDR1 and CDR2: MNHEY and SMNVEV (reference sequence). Losses at the gene ends were 0 bases for V and 9 bases for J; bases not matched to a gene: 8. CDR3 nucleotide sequence: TGTGCCAGCAGTTTATCCGGGACAGGGAAGACGGCCCAGTACTTC. The encoded protein is CASSLSGTGKTAQYF.

The chain joins TRBV19 to TRBJ1-4; D not certain. There are 17 residues in the CDR3. V lost 2 bases, J lost 0 bases, and 13 bases lay in between. CDR1 LNHDA and CDR2 SQIVND come from the germline V gene (reference sequence). CDR3 coding DNA: TGTGCCAGTAGTATAATAGGAGGAGATGCAACTAATGAAAAACTGTTTTTT. This translates into CASSIIGGDATNEKLFF.

The CDR3, as DNA: TGTGCCAGCAGTTACTCGTATGGGGGCGGCACCGGGGAGCTGTTTTTT. Translating it yields CASSYSYGGGTGELFF. The chain carries TRBV6-5 and TRBJ2-2; tentative D call: TRBD1 (6 bases). Germline CDR1 is MNHEY and CDR2 is SVGAGI. Deletions cut 0 bases from V and 4 bases from J, with 12 bases between. The CDR3 is made up of 16 amino acids.